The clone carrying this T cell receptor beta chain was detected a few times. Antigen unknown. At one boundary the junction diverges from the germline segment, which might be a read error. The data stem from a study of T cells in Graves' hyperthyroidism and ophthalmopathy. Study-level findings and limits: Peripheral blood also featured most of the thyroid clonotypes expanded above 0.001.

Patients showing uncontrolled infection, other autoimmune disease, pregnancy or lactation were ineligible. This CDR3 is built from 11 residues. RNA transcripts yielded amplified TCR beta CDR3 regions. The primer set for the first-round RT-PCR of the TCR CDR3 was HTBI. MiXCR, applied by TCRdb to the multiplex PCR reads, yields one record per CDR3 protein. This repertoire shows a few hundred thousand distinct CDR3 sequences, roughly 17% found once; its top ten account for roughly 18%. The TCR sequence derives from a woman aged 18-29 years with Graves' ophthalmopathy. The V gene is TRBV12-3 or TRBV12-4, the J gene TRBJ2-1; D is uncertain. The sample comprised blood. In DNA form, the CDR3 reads TGTGCCAGCAGTAACCTGAATGGGCAGTTCTTC. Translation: CASSNLNGQFF.